Below are 17 T cell receptor beta chains sequenced from a single sample in a study of blood T cells in healthy people across ages. A second PCR, run for roughly 7 to 12 cycles, used a sample-barcoded 5' primer plus a J-beta primer mix. TCRdb ran MiXCR on the 5' RACE reads and lists one entry per CDR3 protein. The sample carries fewer than 800,000 distinct CDR3 sequences, approximately 50% recorded once. The specimen sequenced was blood. These receptors all stem from a woman in her fifties or sixties in good health.

J is TRBJ2-4 and V is TRBV20-1, with 8 bases identical to TRBD2. Germline CDR1 reads DFQATT; CDR2 reads SNEGSKA (reference sequence). The CDR3 totals 15 residues. The J segment lost 2 bases and the V segment lost 6 bases, leaving 9 bases of the junction unmatched. CDR3 nucleotide sequence: TGCAGTGCCCATCAGAGCGGGAGTACCAAAAACATTCAGTACTTC. As protein: CSAHQSGSTKNIQYF.

V and J are TRBV27 and TRBJ2-3, with 8 positions matching TRBD2. Unmatched junction bases numbered 2, after V lost 9 bases and J lost 6 bases. Germline V CDR1 and CDR2: MNHEY, SMNVEV (reference sequence). The CDR3 runs 11 residues. The CDR3 protein is CASGGRDTQYF. The CDR3 DNA sequence: TGTGCCAGTGGCGGGAGGGATACGCAGTATTTT.

The genes are TRBV7-9 and TRBJ1-4; D perhaps matches TRBD1 (6 bases). Germline assignment: CDR1 SEHNR and CDR2 FQNEAQ (reference sequence). The CDR3 is 16 amino acids. Trimming pared 6 bases from V and 3 bases from J, leaving 17 bases between. The CDR3, as DNA: TGTGCCAGCAGTTCCTCCACAGGGAGTCCTAATGAAAAACTGTTTTTT. Its translation: CASSSSTGSPNEKLFF.

The genes are TRBV5-1 and TRBJ1-2, with no clear D. The CDR3 is made up of 12 amino acids. V lost 5 bases to trimming and J lost 0 bases, with 5 bases between them. Germline V gene data show CDR1 as SGHRS and CDR2 as YFSETQ. The CDR3 region has the DNA TGCGCCAGCAGAACAGCTAACTATGGCTACACCTTC. Translating gives CASRTANYGYTF.

Turning to this clonotype: At one boundary the junction diverges from the germline segment, which might be a read error. This sequence joins TRBV7-2 and TRBJ2-3; 15 bases are a match to TRBD2. This CDR3 spans 17 amino acids. From germline, CDR1 is SGHTA and CDR2 FQGNSA. The CDR3 DNA reads TGTGTCAGCAGCGCGCCGGGACTAGCGGGAGGAACGGATACGCAGTATTTT. It specifies CVSSAPGLAGGTDTQYF.

The chain joins TRBV4-1 to TRBJ2-7, with TRBD2 matching over 9 bases. The CDR3 contains 16 residues. In germline, CDR1 is MGHRA, CDR2 YSYEKL. The V gene end was trimmed by 1 base and the J gene end by 2 bases; junction bases not matched to a gene: 6. CDR3 amino acids: CASSQVPAGGPYEQYF. The CDR3 DNA reads TGCGCCAGCAGCCAAGTTCCGGCGGGAGGGCCCTACGAGCAGTACTTC.

The chain is built from TRBV28 and TRBJ2-4, with D maybe TRBD2 (7 bases). The J call may not be correct, given that the DNA end is closer to TRBJ2-7. The CDR3 loop spans 15 amino acids. Germline CDR1 reads MDHEN; CDR2 reads SYDVKM. DNA of the CDR3: TGTGCCAGCAGTTTAAACCCCAGCGGGGACACCGAGCAGTACTTC. Protein product: CASSLNPSGDTEQYF.

This clonotype showed up just a few times. This chain uses TRBV6-2 or TRBV6-3 with TRBJ2-1; D is ambiguous. Germline assignment: CDR1 MNHEY and CDR2 SVGEGT. The CDR3 sequence is 11 residues long. V was pared by 6 bases and J by 6 bases, with 6 bases between. The CDR3 loop is CASRDLNEQFF. The DNA of the CDR3 is TGTGCCAGCAGGGACCTCAATGAGCAGTTCTTC.

The genes are TRBV14 and TRBJ2-1; 7 bases are shared with TRBD2. Germline trimming cut 0 bases from V and 6 bases from J; bases unmatched to any gene: 11. The CDR3 loop spans 17 amino acids. Germline CDR1 is SGHDN and CDR2 is FVKESK. CDR3 DNA sequence: TGTGCCAGCAGCCAAGATGAGAGGGAGGGGCGTCGCAATGAGCAGTTCTTC. Translated, it gives CASSQDEREGRRNEQFF.

This clonotype has just a few counts. The chain links TRBV28 to TRBJ1-6; TRBD1 is a possible D gene (5 bases). The V and J ends lost 8 bases and 7 bases respectively, with 12 bases between them. This CDR3 has 13 residues. From germline, CDR1 is MDHEN and CDR2 SYDVKM. CDR3 DNA: TGTGCCAGCTCCAGGACAACGAATTCACCCCTCCACTTT. As protein: CASSRTTNSPLHF.

This clonotype turned up a few times. This chain uses TRBV6-6 with TRBJ2-1; TRBD2 is a possible D gene (5 bases). The CDR3 is 16 residues long. The V gene lost 7 bases and the J gene lost 1 base, with 17 bases spanning the gap. Germline loops: CDR1 MNHNY, CDR2 SVGAGI (reference sequence). The CDR3 bases are TGTGCCAGCAAGCCCCCCGGGGAGTATTCCTACAATGAGCAGTTCTTC. Protein sequence: CASKPPGEYSYNEQFF.

This clonotype occurred a few times. The V call is TRBV29-1, the J call TRBJ1-4, with 8 bases that match TRBD1. Trimming cost V 7 bases and J 7 bases; bases outside gene matches: 5. The V gene's germline CDR1 is SQVTM and CDR2 ANQGSEA. This CDR3 is 12 amino acids long. In nucleotides, the CDR3 is TGCAGCGGAGGACAGGGTGGTGAAAAACTGTTTTTT. Translated, it gives CSGGQGGEKLFF.

This chain connects TRBV29-1 to TRBJ2-5; D perhaps matches TRBD1 (5 bases). The CDR3 is 12 amino acids. Germline V gene lookup returns CDR1 SQVTM and CDR2 ANQGSEA. Trimming pared 6 bases from V and 5 bases from J, leaving 13 bases between. The CDR3 coding sequence is TGCAGCGTCGATAATGGGGCCGAGACCCAGTACTTC. Its protein is CSVDNGAETQYF.

The chain is built from TRBV30 and TRBJ2-5; 14 nucleotides line up with TRBD2. J was trimmed by 1 base and V by 8 bases; bases with no gene match: 0. There are 13 residues in the CDR3. Germline V gene sequence: CDR1 GTSNPN, CDR2 SVGIG (reference sequence). CDR3 in DNA: TGTGCCGGGACTAGCGGGAGCCAAGAGACCCAGTACTTC. This encodes CAGTSGSQETQYF.

V and J are TRBV25-1 and TRBJ2-5; no definite D call. Germline CDR1 is MGHDK and CDR2 is SYGVNS. The CDR3 is 14 residues long. V shed 2 bases and J shed 5 bases, with 12 bases lying between them. The CDR3 loop is CASSENRAGETQYF. In DNA form, the CDR3 reads TGTGCCAGCAGTGAAAATAGGGCTGGGGAGACCCAGTACTTC. The full variable domain, in which reference TRBV25-1 and TRBJ2-5 provide the parts outside the CDR3, is EADIYQTPRYLVIGTGKKITLECSQTMGHDKMYWYQQDPGMELHLIHYSYGVNSTEKGDLSSESTVSRIRTEHFPLTLESARPSHTSQYLCASSENRAGETQYFGPGTRLLVL.

V is TRBV5-1 and J is TRBJ2-4; 8 nucleotides match TRBD1. CDR1 is SGHRS and CDR2 is YFSETQ in the germline V gene. The CDR3 is 14 residues long. With V trimmed by 4 bases and J by 12 bases, 12 bases remained unmatched. CDR3 in DNA: TGCGCCAGCAGCCAAACCGGACAGGGAGGCGCTCAGTACTTC. It is translated as CASSQTGQGGAQYF. Full variable domain (missing parts from reference TRBV5-1 and TRBJ2-4): KAGVTQTPRYLIKTRGQQVTLSCSPISGHRSVSWYQQTPGQGLQFLFEYFSETQRNKGNFPGRFSGRQFSNSRSEMNVSTLELGDSALYLCASSQTGQGGAQYFGAGTRLSVL.

The V call is TRBV10-3, the J call TRBJ2-3; 11 nucleotides align to TRBD2. In germline, CDR1 is ENHRY, CDR2 SYGVKD. Germline trimming cut 2 bases from V and 0 bases from J; bases unmatched to any gene: 1. The CDR3 extends over 16 amino acids. CDR3 amino acids: CAISEIAGGSTDTQYF. For the CDR3, the DNA is TGTGCCATCAGTGAGATAGCGGGAGGGAGCACAGATACGCAGTATTTT.